This T cell receptor beta chain appears in the sequencing data of a study of response to subunit inactivated influenza vaccine (dated by TCRdb to 2016 to 2018). Notes on the research overall: Deep quantitative T cell receptor repertoire profiling was used in the study to track responses to a trivalent subunit inactivated influenza vaccine.

Worth noting for this clonotype: The antigen this receptor binds is unknown. No much larger clone exists at a distance of one base, and base qualities are not known.

V sheds 2 bases and J sheds 5 bases, leaving 10 bases between their ends. In the germline V gene, CDR1 corresponds to SGHAT and CDR2 to FQNNGV. The CDR3 runs 14 amino acids, cysteine and phenylalanine included. Of the read, only the CDR3 DNA is kept; its 42 bases are in frame from base 1. What the work shows at the level of the full study, not this receptor alone: The authors suggested that each seasonal influenza vaccination may recruit only a limited number of new T cells.

The protocol used for the library was RT-PCR. Instrument used: Illumina HiSeq 2500. TCRdb reanalyzed the raw reads on its own, using fastp at Q25 for trimming and MiXCR for clone calling, and kept in-frame beta chains. Rows are combined by CDR3 protein, so each entry shows the most common genes and DNA. The sample table contains 550,000 to 800,000 distinct CDR3 sequences; only one count was recorded for 15% to 18% of them. The ten largest clonotypes hold approximately 10% of the sample. Here the chain combines TRBV11-2 and TRBJ1-5; a confident D gene designation cannot be given. The sequences come from PBMCs from blood, collected 11 to 12 days after vaccination. The source is a man aged 50 to 59 who received an inactivated influenza vaccine. Donor details come from another sample of the same person, matched by shared clones. The CDR3: CASSLSGVDQPQHF. In nucleotide form, the sequence is TGTGCCAGCAGCTTATCAGGCGTGGATCAGCCCCAGCATTTT. The variable domain in full, with residues beyond the CDR3 obtained from the reference TRBV11-2 and TRBJ1-5 genes, is EAGVAQSPRYKIIEKRQSVAFWCNPISGHATLYWYQQILGQGPKLLIQFQNNGVVDDSQLPKDRFSAERLKGVDSTLKIQPAKLEDSAVYLCASSLSGVDQPQHFGDGTRLSIL.